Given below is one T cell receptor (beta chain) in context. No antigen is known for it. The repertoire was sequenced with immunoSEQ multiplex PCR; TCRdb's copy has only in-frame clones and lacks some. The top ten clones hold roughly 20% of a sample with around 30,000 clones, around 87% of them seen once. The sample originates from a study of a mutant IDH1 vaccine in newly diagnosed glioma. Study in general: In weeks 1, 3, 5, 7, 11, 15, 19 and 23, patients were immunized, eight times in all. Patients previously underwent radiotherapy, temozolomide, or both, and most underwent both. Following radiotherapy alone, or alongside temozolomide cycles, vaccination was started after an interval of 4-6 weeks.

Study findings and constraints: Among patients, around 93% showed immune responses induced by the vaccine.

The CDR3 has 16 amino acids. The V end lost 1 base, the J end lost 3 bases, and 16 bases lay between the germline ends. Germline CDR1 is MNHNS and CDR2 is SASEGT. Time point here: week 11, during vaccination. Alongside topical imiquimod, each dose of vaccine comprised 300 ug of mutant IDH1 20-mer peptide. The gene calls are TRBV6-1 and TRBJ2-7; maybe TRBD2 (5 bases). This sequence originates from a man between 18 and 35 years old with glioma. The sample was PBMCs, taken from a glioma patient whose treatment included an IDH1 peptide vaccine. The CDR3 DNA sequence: TGTGCCAGCAGTGAAGGCTCTAGCTTGGGGTTCTACGAGCAGTACTTC. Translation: CASSEGSSLGFYEQYF.